This section outlines one TCR beta chain sequence together with its context. This entry is derived from a study of blood T cell repertoires in COVID-19. Across the whole study: Both acute and convalescent COVID-19 samples were obtained from the United States, Italy and Spain. Nucleic acid was either cDNA or gDNA, and it came from T cells, B-cell-depleted T cells, or PBMCs.

The CDR3 is 14 residues long. Trimming at V came to 5 bases and at J to 4 bases, leaving 6 bases not matched to a gene. Looked up from germline, CDR1 is GTSNPN and CDR2 is SVGIG (reference sequence). Per the study methods: Reference gene primer amplification in the assay estimated nucleated cell counts. Data came from immunoSEQ multiplex PCR; TCRdb stores just in-frame clones and leaves some out. V and J calls and clone size are as listed in that table; D and trimming were resolved from the DNA. This table has about 220,000 clones, around three quarters appearing once. V usage is TRBV30 and J usage is TRBJ2-1, with 9 nucleotides matching TRBD1. This clonotype was obtained from a woman between 65 and 79 years old with acute or convalescent COVID-19. Sequencing used peripheral blood. CDR3 region: CAWVPGQGYNEQFF. CDR3 DNA sequence: TGTGCCTGGGTGCCGGGACAGGGATACAATGAGCAGTTCTTC.